This T cell receptor (beta chain) was sequenced for a study of blood T cell repertoires in COVID-19. Study summary: From T cells, B-cell-depleted T cells, or PBMCs came the material, which was cDNA or gDNA.

How the authors handled the data: Amplification from reference gene primers served as the basis for estimated nucleated cell counts. TCRdb's copy holds only in-frame clones and misses some; the assay was immunoSEQ multiplex PCR. V, J and clone size reflect that table, while D and trimming were determined from the DNA. The sample has approximately 92,000 clones, roughly 84% seen once. Germline CDR1 LGHDT, CDR2 YNNKEL (reference sequence). Trimming stripped 3 bases from V and 7 bases from J, with 16 bases between. The length of the CDR3 is 15 residues. Sequencing input: peripheral blood. The V and J genes are TRBV3-1 (or the pseudogene TRBV3-2) and TRBJ1-5; possible D gene TRBD1, 6 bases. The TCR comes from a woman in her sixties or seventies in a cohort sampled during active or convalescent COVID-19. The CDR3 is CASSQGRQVGQPQHF. CDR3 nucleotide sequence: TGTGCCAGCAGCCAGGGACGACAGGTGGGGCAGCCCCAGCATTTT.